This entry lists 30 T cell receptor beta chains sequenced from one sample in a study of post-analysis software for immune sequencing data. Their specific antigens are unknown. Overall study results and limits: About 5 TRBV segments (TRBV5-6, TRBV5-1 and TRBV20-1 among them) occurred more frequently in patients than in controls.

The TCR beta cDNA libraries carried unique molecular identifiers. TCRdb re-analysed the PCR reads in MiXCR, keeping a single row per CDR3 protein. The sample includes a few hundred thousand distinct CDR3 sequences, around 37% of them seen just once. Material for sequencing was blood. The receptors stem from a girl aged 10 to 17 with multiple sclerosis.

In its sample, this clonotype was seen a few times. The genes are TRBV20-1 and TRBJ2-1, with 8 bases aligning to TRBD2. The CDR3 totals 12 residues. CDR1 is DFQATT and CDR2 is SNEGSKA in the germline V gene (reference sequence). V was clipped by 6 bases and J by 4 bases; unmatched bases: 2. CDR3 sequence reads: CSAAGDYNEQFF. The CDR3 nucleotides are TGCAGTGCAGCGGGGGATTACAATGAGCAGTTCTTC.

The V gene is TRBV6-1, the J gene TRBJ1-2; D unclear. The CDR3 has 13 amino acids. Germline V gene lookup returns CDR1 MNHNS and CDR2 SASEGT. V was trimmed by 2 bases and J by 3 bases, leaving 7 bases between them. The chain's CDR3 is CASSENGDYGYTF. CDR3 coding DNA: TGTGCCAGCAGTGAAAATGGGGACTATGGCTACACCTTC.

This chain links TRBV4-2 with TRBJ2-1; 11 bases align to TRBD2. The CDR3 extends over 19 amino acids. The J segment lost 0 bases and the V segment lost 4 bases, leaving 11 bases of the junction unmatched. The germline CDR1 and CDR2 sequences are LGHNA and YNFKEQ. The CDR3 coding sequence is TGTGCCAGCAGCCCTACGGTACTAGCGGGGGCCCACTCCTACAATGAGCAGTTCTTC. Residues: CASSPTVLAGAHSYNEQFF.

This sequence joins TRBV3-1 and TRBJ2-6; D ambiguous. Trimming shortened V by 0 bases and J by 1 base, and 7 bases separated the two germline ends. The CDR3 spans 16 residues. Germline CDR1 LGHDT, CDR2 YNNKEL (reference sequence). Here the CDR3 reads CASSQELASGANVLTF. The CDR3 bases are TGTGCCAGCAGCCAAGAACTCGCGTCTGGGGCCAACGTCCTGACTTTC.

This sequence joins TRBV7-9 and TRBJ2-1; 11 bases line up with TRBD2. The germline V gene encodes CDR1 SEHNR and CDR2 FQNEAQ (reference sequence). The CDR3 length is 17 residues. J lost 4 bases, V lost 4 bases, and 9 bases had no gene match. CDR3 loop: CASSSSVAGGRYNEQFF. The CDR3, as DNA: TGTGCCAGCAGCTCTTCCGTAGCGGGGGGGAGATACAATGAGCAGTTCTTC.

This clonotype was counted only a few times. This chain uses TRBV9 with TRBJ2-1; either TRBD1 or TRBD2 may fit D (6 bases each). CDR3 length equals 15 residues. Trimming removed 2 bases at V and 6 bases at J, with 15 bases between. Per germline, CDR1 SGDLS and CDR2 YYNGEE. This CDR3 reads CASSVGWTAGNEQFF. The CDR3 DNA follows: TGTGCCAGCAGCGTGGGGTGGACAGCGGGCAATGAGCAGTTCTTC.

The chain couples TRBV28 to TRBJ2-5, with D perhaps matching TRBD1 (6 bases). The CDR3 extends over 14 amino acids. Germline V lookup: CDR1 MDHEN, CDR2 SYDVKM. V gave up 7 bases and J gave up 2 bases, with 14 bases separating them. This CDR3 is CASKTPGVQETQYF. For the CDR3, the DNA is TGTGCCAGCAAGACCCCAGGGGTTCAAGAGACCCAGTACTTC.

This clonotype showed up many times. The rearrangement joins TRBV29-1 to TRBJ2-7, with D unresolved. The CDR3 totals 13 residues. Germline V gives CDR1 SQVTM, CDR2 ANQGSEA. V gave up 4 bases and J gave up 3 bases, with 13 bases separating them. Here the CDR3 DNA reads TGCAGCGTTGCGGAACCCGACAACTACGAGCAGTACTTC. Encoded protein: CSVAEPDNYEQYF.

The chain uses TRBV5-1 and TRBJ1-1; 8 nucleotides match TRBD1. Looked up from germline, CDR1 is SGHRS and CDR2 is YFSETQ. With V trimmed by 3 bases and J by 10 bases, 14 bases remained unmatched. This CDR3 is built from 15 residues. For the CDR3, the DNA is TGCGCCAGCAGCTCTGAACCACCGGGACAGGCGGGAGCTTTCTTT. As protein: CASSSEPPGQAGAFF.

The CDR3 is CSATWGLETQYF. CDR3 DNA: TGCAGTGCTACGTGGGGATTAGAGACCCAGTACTTC. The chain combines TRBV20-1 with TRBJ2-5, with D uncertain. Deletions cut 4 bases from V and 4 bases from J, with 10 bases between. Per germline, CDR1 DFQATT and CDR2 SNEGSKA (reference sequence). CDR3 size: 12 residues.

This clonotype was observed a few times. The chain recombines TRBV9 with TRBJ2-1; no clear D gene. V was clipped by 7 bases and J by 4 bases, with 6 bases between them. This CDR3 spans 11 amino acids. In germline, CDR1 is SGDLS, CDR2 YYNGEE. The DNA of the CDR3 is TGTGCCAGCGGGCAGTACAATGAGCAGTTCTTC. It is translated as CASGQYNEQFF.

This clonotype was seen a few times. V is TRBV29-1 and J is TRBJ1-5; no clear D. The V and J ends lost 4 bases and 1 base respectively, with 8 bases between them. Germline V CDR1 and CDR2: SQVTM, ANQGSEA. The CDR3 extends over 13 amino acids. The CDR3 DNA sequence: TGCAGCGTTGGGCAGGAAAGCAATCAGCCCCAGCATTTT. Encoded protein: CSVGQESNQPQHF.

This clonotype occurred a few times. The chain joins TRBV7-9 to TRBJ2-7; D tentatively fits TRBD1 or TRBD2 (5 bases each). Germline values: CDR1 SEHNR, CDR2 FQNEAQ (reference sequence). The CDR3 contains 14 residues. V gave up 2 bases and J gave up 2 bases, with 10 bases separating them. The DNA for the CDR3 is TGTGCCAGCAGCTTAAAGGGGAGCACCTACGAGCAGTACTTC. It encodes CASSLKGSTYEQYF.

V is TRBV12-5 and J is TRBJ2-6; D call uncertain. Trimming took 6 bases from V and 2 from J, leaving 5 bases between them. This CDR3 is built from 13 residues. Germline V gene lookup returns CDR1 LGHNT and CDR2 FRNRAP. CDR3 sequence reads: CASGSTGANVLTF. The DNA for the CDR3 is TGTGCTAGTGGCTCGACTGGGGCCAACGTCCTGACTTTC.

There are a few counts of this clonotype. V usage is TRBV11-2 and J usage is TRBJ2-2; D perhaps matches TRBD2 (5 bases). The germline V gene has CDR1 SGHAT and CDR2 FQNNGV. Trimming stripped 2 bases from V and 3 bases from J, with 16 bases between. CDR3 length equals 17 residues. The CDR3 DNA sequence: TGTGCCAGCAGCTTAATGAGATTGGTACTAGACACCGGGGAGCTGTTTTTT. It translates to CASSLMRLVLDTGELFF.

The chain recombines TRBV5-1 with TRBJ2-3; 8 positions agree with TRBD1. The CDR3 is made up of 15 amino acids. The ends lost 2 bases at V and 2 bases at J; junction bases unmatched: 4. The germline gives CDR1 SGHRS, CDR2 YFSETQ. This CDR3 reads CASSLRDRNTDTQYF. The CDR3 region has the DNA TGCGCCAGCAGCTTAAGGGACAGGAACACAGATACGCAGTATTTT.

With respect to this clonotype: An end of the junction does not agree with germline; a read error may underlie this. This chain joins TRBV24-1 and TRBJ2-2; D possibly corresponds to TRBD2 (6 bases). Germline values: CDR1 KGHDR, CDR2 SFDVKD. This CDR3 is 14 amino acids long. The chain's CDR3 is CATSSSGVTGERFF. As DNA, the CDR3 is TGTGCCACCAGTAGTAGCGGAGTCACCGGGGAGCGGTTTTTT.

CDR3 in amino acids: CSARDGHDPSEQYF. In DNA, the CDR3 is TGCAGTGCTAGAGATGGACACGACCCCTCCGAGCAGTACTTC. The rearrangement uses TRBV20-1 and TRBJ2-7, with D possibly matching TRBD1 (5 bases). Trimming cost V 0 bases and J 6 bases, with 15 bases left between them. CDR3 length equals 14 residues. Germline loops: CDR1 DFQATT, CDR2 SNEGSKA (reference sequence).

The gene calls are TRBV30 and TRBJ1-1; D call uncertain. In germline, CDR1 is GTSNPN, CDR2 SVGIG (reference sequence). The CDR3 contains 13 residues. Between the trimmed V and J ends, which lost 4 bases and 0 bases, there was a span of 9 bases. CDR3 nucleotide sequence: TGTGCCTGGATGGCACACTTGAACACTGAAGCTTTCTTT. Translated, it gives CAWMAHLNTEAFF.

This clonotype came up once. J is TRBJ1-1 and V is TRBV9, with D tentatively TRBD1 (5 bases). V lost 2 bases and J 5 bases, leaving 13 bases between the germline ends. Germline V gene data show CDR1 as SGDLS and CDR2 as YYNGEE. The CDR3 spans 14 residues. The CDR3 coding sequence is TGTGCCAGCAGCGTTTCGGGGGGATTAACTGAAGCTTTCTTT. Its translation: CASSVSGGLTEAFF.

The genes are TRBV5-1 and TRBJ2-4, with D tentatively TRBD1 or TRBD2 (5 bases each). TRBJ2-7 explains the end of the DNA better; the J call may be wrong. This CDR3 contains 15 residues. CDR1 SGHRS and CDR2 YFSETQ come from the germline V gene. CDR3 DNA sequence: TGCGCCAGCAGCCTCAGGGACGGTGGAGGCAGCGAGCAGTACTTC. It yields the protein CASSLRDGGGSEQYF.

This clonotype has only a few counts. The chain couples TRBV11-2 to TRBJ2-3; possibly TRBD1 or TRBD2 for D (5 bases each). There are 16 residues in the CDR3. The V end lost 5 bases, the J end lost 2 bases, and 17 bases lay between the germline ends. The germline V gene has CDR1 SGHAT and CDR2 FQNNGV. CDR3 region: CASSPLLRGDTDTQYF. The CDR3 DNA is TGTGCCAGCAGCCCCTTGTTGAGGGGAGACACAGATACGCAGTATTTT.

The rearrangement links TRBV12-3 or TRBV12-4 to TRBJ1-6; TRBD1 agrees at 9 bases. There are 14 residues in the CDR3. Unmatched junction bases numbered 6, after V lost 7 bases and J lost 8 bases. The CDR3 sequence: CASTAGQGYSPLHF. The CDR3 bases are TGTGCCAGCACCGCCGGACAGGGGTATTCACCCCTCCACTTT.

J is TRBJ2-7 and V is TRBV6-6, with 9 bases that match TRBD2. Germline V CDR1 and CDR2: MNHNY, SVGAGI (reference sequence). V dropped 6 bases and J dropped 1; count of bases not matched to a gene: 10. The CDR3 runs 16 residues. The CDR3 loop reads CASSPTNLAGSYEQYF. The CDR3 DNA reads as TGTGCCAGCAGCCCCACTAATCTAGCGGGGTCCTACGAGCAGTACTTC.

This chain uses TRBV18 with TRBJ1-1; 8 positions agree with TRBD1. V was pared by 6 bases and J by 0 bases, with 9 bases of the junction left unmatched. In germline, CDR1 is KGHSH, CDR2 LQKENI. The CDR3 has 16 amino acids. In nucleotides, the CDR3 is TGTGCCAGCTCGTCGACAGGGGTCCCTATGAACACTGAAGCTTTCTTT. Encoded protein: CASSSTGVPMNTEAFF. The variable domain in full, with the rest retrieved from reference TRBV18 and TRBJ1-1, is NAGVMQNPRHLVRRRGQEARLRCSPMKGHSHVYWYRQLPEEGLKFMVYLQKENIIDESGMPKERFSAEFPKEGPSILRIQQVVRGDSAAYFCASSSTGVPMNTEAFFGQGTRLTVV.

The chain links TRBV7-9 to TRBJ2-7; D call uncertain. The J call may be incorrect, as the DNA end agrees better with TRBJ2-5. The CDR3 length is 19 residues. Germline V gene lookup returns CDR1 SEHNR and CDR2 FQNEAQ (reference sequence). The CDR3 region has the DNA TGTGCCAGCAGCTTACCCCTACCCGCAGCCGAGTTCCCAAAAGAGACCCAGTACTTC. Translation: CASSLPLPAAEFPKETQYF.

The count of this clonotype is one. The rearrangement links TRBV9 to TRBJ2-5, with D perhaps TRBD2 (7 bases). Germline V gene data show CDR1 as SGDLS and CDR2 as YYNGEE. The CDR3 loop spans 15 amino acids. Deletions cut 3 bases from V and 2 bases from J, with 14 bases between. The CDR3 region has the DNA TGTGCCAGCAGCGGTGGGGGGGCCGGTCAAGAGACCCAGTACTTC. Residues: CASSGGGAGQETQYF.

This clonotype came up a few times. J is TRBJ2-7 and V is TRBV6-1; the match to TRBD2 covers 10 bases. Judging by the DNA end, TRBJ2-4 fits better; the J call may be wrong. Germline V CDR1 and CDR2: MNHNS, SASEGT. CDR3 size: 13 residues. CDR3: CASSETSGDIQYF. For the CDR3, the DNA is TGTGCCAGCAGTGAAACTAGCGGGGACATTCAGTACTTC.

This clonotype was found many times. This CDR3 reads CASSLRGMNTEAFF. CDR3 bases: TGTGCCAGCAGTTTAAGGGGGATGAACACTGAAGCTTTCTTT. The gene calls are TRBV12-3 or TRBV12-4 and TRBJ1-1; tentatively, D is TRBD1 (6 bases). The germline V and J ends were trimmed by 2 bases and 0 bases, with 7 bases remaining between them. The CDR3 spans 14 residues.

J is TRBJ1-2 and V is TRBV12-3 or TRBV12-4; 11 bases line up with TRBD1. Trimming cost V 6 bases and J 6 bases; bases outside gene matches: 12. This CDR3 contains 16 residues. The CDR3 protein is CASSDTGQGVWDGYTF. As DNA, the CDR3 is TGTGCCAGCAGCGATACGGGACAGGGGGTTTGGGATGGCTACACCTTC.